This TCR beta chain was retrieved from a study of blood T cell repertoires in COVID-19. Sequenced by immunoSEQ multiplex PCR; TCRdb stores in-frame clones only, minus some. The profile shows approximately 180,000 clones, roughly nine tenths of them singletons. The CDR3 is 11 residues long. Germline V CDR1 and CDR2: GTSNPN, SVGIG (reference sequence). The V end lost 3 bases, the J end lost 5 bases, and 8 bases lay between the germline ends. The sequenced sample consisted of peripheral blood. This chain links TRBV30 with TRBJ2-7, with D tentatively TRBD2 (6 bases). The clonotype originates from a man aged 55 to 70 with active or convalescent COVID-19. The CDR3 DNA reads TGTGCCTGGAGCGGAGGGAACGAGCAGTACTTC. Protein sequence: CAWSGGNEQYF.